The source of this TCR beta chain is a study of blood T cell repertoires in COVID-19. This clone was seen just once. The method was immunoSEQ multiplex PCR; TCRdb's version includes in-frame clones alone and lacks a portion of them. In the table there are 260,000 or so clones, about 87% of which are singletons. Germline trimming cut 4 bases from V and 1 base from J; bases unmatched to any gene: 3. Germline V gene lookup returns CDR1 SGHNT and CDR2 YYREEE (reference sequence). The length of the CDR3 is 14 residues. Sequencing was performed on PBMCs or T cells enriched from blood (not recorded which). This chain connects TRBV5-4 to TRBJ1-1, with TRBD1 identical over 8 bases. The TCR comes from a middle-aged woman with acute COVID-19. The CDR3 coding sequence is TGTGCCAGCAGCAAAGGACAGGGGAACACTGAAGCTTTCTTT. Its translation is CASSKGQGNTEAFF.